Below, 19 T cell receptor beta chains from the same sample are listed, as sequenced in a study of post-analysis software for immune sequencing data. Findings of the study overall: TRBV5-6, TRBV5-1 and TRBV20-1 belonged to a set of a few TRBV segments that were more frequent in patients than controls.

These TCRs are of unknown antigen specificity. cDNA libraries for TCR beta contained unique molecular identifiers. One entry per CDR3 protein, called by TCRdb with MiXCR from the PCR reads. The table lists under 900,000 distinct CDR3 sequences, under 70% of them singletons. The sample comprised blood. The receptors stem from a girl under 18 with multiple sclerosis.

The CDR3 DNA follows: TGCGCCAGCAGCCCTGGGTCGGGGCAGGAGACCCAGTACTTC. It specifies CASSPGSGQETQYF. The rearrangement uses TRBV5-1 and TRBJ2-5; possibly TRBD1 or TRBD2 for D (5 bases each). Trimming removed 4 bases at V and 5 bases at J, with 15 bases between. The CDR3 has 14 residues. CDR1 and CDR2 (germline): SGHRS, YFSETQ.

Only a few counts were recorded for this clonotype. J is TRBJ1-1 and V is TRBV4-1, with D perhaps TRBD1 (5 bases). The CDR3 has 16 residues. The germline V and J ends were trimmed by 8 bases and 0 bases, with 19 bases remaining between them. CDR1 and CDR2 from the germline V gene are MGHRA and YSYEKL. The CDR3, as DNA: TGCGCCAGCGGGGGGTGGGGCGCCGAGTTGAACACTGAAGCTTTCTTT. Translated: CASGGWGAELNTEAFF.

V is TRBV3-1 and J is TRBJ1-2, with a tentative D call TRBD1 (5 bases). V lost 2 bases to trimming and J lost 5 bases, with 12 bases between them. The CDR3 is 14 residues long. The germline CDR1 and CDR2 sequences are LGHDT and YNNKEL (reference sequence). The CDR3 DNA sequence: TGTGCCAGCAGCCAACCGGACGGGGGATATGGCTACACCTTC. It specifies CASSQPDGGYGYTF.

The rearrangement links TRBV3-1 to TRBJ2-6; no clear D gene. This CDR3 contains 18 residues. Germline V gene sequence: CDR1 LGHDT, CDR2 YNNKEL (reference sequence). The germline V and J ends were trimmed by 0 bases and 0 bases, with 12 bases remaining between them. The CDR3 DNA reads as TGTGCCAGCAGCCAAGAAATCAGACGACGCTCTGGGGCCAACGTCCTGACTTTC. The encoded protein is CASSQEIRRRSGANVLTF.

This clonotype was seen a handful of times. The chain has TRBV29-1 and TRBJ2-3, with D possibly matching TRBD2 (5 bases). Germline-derived CDR1 and CDR2 are SQVTM and ANQGSEA. The germline V and J ends were trimmed by 5 bases and 1 base, with 13 bases remaining between them. This CDR3 comprises 14 residues. CDR3 coding DNA: TGCAGCGTTCCAAGCGGACTTCGCACAGATACGCAGTATTTT. Translated, it gives CSVPSGLRTDTQYF.

The chain recombines TRBV7-9 with TRBJ1-2; D unclear. This CDR3 contains 14 residues. V was shortened by 1 base and J by 3 bases, with 9 bases between the two germline ends. From germline, CDR1 is SEHNR and CDR2 FQNEAQ (reference sequence). The CDR3 DNA sequence: TGTGCCAGCAGCTTAGGGGAGGCAGACTATGGCTACACCTTC. Its translation: CASSLGEADYGYTF.

The V gene is TRBV5-1, the J gene TRBJ2-5, with a possible D match to TRBD2 (5 bases). The CDR3 has 16 amino acids. V dropped 3 bases and J dropped 0 bases, with 15 bases sitting between them. The germline V gene encodes CDR1 SGHRS and CDR2 YFSETQ. CDR3 residues: CASSSFPAGDQETQYF. CDR3 sequence (DNA): TGCGCCAGCAGCTCCTTCCCCGCGGGCGACCAAGAGACCCAGTACTTC.

The chain uses TRBV29-1 and TRBJ1-1; D is uncertain. Looked up from germline, CDR1 is SQVTM and CDR2 is ANQGSEA. V was pared by 7 bases and J by 1 base, with 10 bases between. The CDR3 totals 12 residues. The chain's CDR3 is CSAIKANTEAFF. For the CDR3, the DNA is TGCAGCGCCATCAAGGCGAACACTGAAGCTTTCTTT.

This clonotype was detected a few times. This chain connects TRBV29-1 to TRBJ2-1; D ambiguous. Germline V gene data show CDR1 as SQVTM and CDR2 as ANQGSEA. The germline V and J ends were trimmed by 4 bases and 7 bases, with 14 bases remaining between them. The CDR3 loop spans 13 amino acids. CDR3 coding DNA: TGCAGCGTTGGGATCTTAGGGAATAATGAGCAGTTCTTC. Residues: CSVGILGNNEQFF.

The rearrangement joins TRBV5-1 to TRBJ2-7, with no clear D. Germline V gives CDR1 SGHRS, CDR2 YFSETQ. Trimming pared 0 bases from V and 1 base from J, leaving 8 bases between. The CDR3 spans 14 residues. DNA for the CDR3: TGCGCCAGCAGCTTGGCCGCGGAATCCTACGAGCAGTACTTC. As protein: CASSLAAESYEQYF.

The V gene is TRBV20-1, the J gene TRBJ2-3; D is ambiguous. CDR1 DFQATT and CDR2 SNEGSKA come from the germline V gene (reference sequence). Trimming stripped 0 bases from V and 5 bases from J, with 9 bases between. The length of the CDR3 is 13 residues. The CDR3 here is CSARDHRIDTQYF. The CDR3 bases are TGCAGTGCTAGAGATCACAGAATAGATACGCAGTATTTT.

This sequence joins TRBV27 and TRBJ2-7; D gene uncertain. Germline lookup yields CDR1 MNHEY and CDR2 SMNVEV (reference sequence). Trimming took off 6 bases at V and 5 bases at J, with 17 bases between the two ends. This CDR3 has 14 residues. The CDR3 spells CASSFFSDLNEQYF. DNA of the CDR3: TGTGCCAGCAGCTTTTTCAGTGATCTTAACGAGCAGTACTTC.

The chain carries TRBV29-1 and TRBJ1-2; D remains ambiguous. V was clipped by 1 base and J by 4 bases, with 16 bases between them. This CDR3 is 15 amino acids long. Germline lookup yields CDR1 SQVTM and CDR2 ANQGSEA. The CDR3 is CSVEAGYEGSYGYTF. The CDR3, as DNA: TGCAGCGTTGAAGCCGGGTACGAGGGAAGCTATGGCTACACCTTC.

The V call is TRBV20-1, the J call TRBJ2-5; tentative D call: TRBD2 (6 bases). The CDR3 consists of 15 residues. Looked up from germline, CDR1 is DFQATT and CDR2 is SNEGSKA (reference sequence). Trimming cost V 5 bases and J 4 bases, with 20 bases left between them. DNA for the CDR3: TGCAGTGCTCATGACCCCCTTTCCGGGGGAGAGACCCAGTACTTC. Its protein product is CSAHDPLSGGETQYF.

J is TRBJ2-7 and V is TRBV11-2; TRBD1 agrees at 9 bases. J was trimmed by 4 bases and V by 4 bases; bases with no gene match: 8. This CDR3 has 15 amino acids. Germline CDR1 is SGHAT and CDR2 is FQNNGV. CDR3 protein: CASSSVEDRGYEQYF. The CDR3 DNA reads as TGTGCCAGCAGCTCAGTCGAAGACAGGGGGTACGAGCAGTACTTC.

This clonotype showed up just a few times. The V and J genes are TRBV20-1 and TRBJ2-7, with 8 bases fitting TRBD2. J was trimmed by 2 bases and V by 6 bases; bases with no gene match: 9. There are 14 residues in the CDR3. CDR1 is DFQATT and CDR2 is SNEGSKA in the germline V gene (reference sequence). CDR3 in amino acids: CSAKRENRAYEQYF. CDR3 DNA sequence: TGCAGTGCCAAGCGGGAGAATAGGGCCTACGAGCAGTACTTC.

This clonotype was observed a handful of times. V usage is TRBV4-2 and J usage is TRBJ2-5; D is possibly TRBD1 or TRBD2 (5 bases each). Looked up from germline, CDR1 is LGHNA and CDR2 is YNFKEQ. The V end lost 1 base, the J end lost 2 bases, and 11 bases lay between the germline ends. The CDR3 runs 15 residues. The CDR3 loop reads CASSQGTGPQETQYF. Here the CDR3 DNA reads TGTGCCAGCAGCCAAGGAACGGGACCTCAAGAGACCCAGTACTTC.

The V and J genes are TRBV29-1 and TRBJ2-1, with D perhaps matching TRBD2 (6 bases). Germline V CDR1 and CDR2: SQVTM, ANQGSEA. The CDR3 spans 11 residues. V shed 7 bases and J shed 10 bases, with 14 bases lying between them. CDR3 in DNA: TGCAGCGCCCTACGCCGGGAGGAGCAGTTCTTC. Residues: CSALRREEQFF.

The genes are TRBV5-1 and TRBJ1-2; possibly TRBD1 for D (5 bases). The length of the CDR3 is 14 residues. Germline V gene lookup returns CDR1 SGHRS and CDR2 YFSETQ. V was clipped by 3 bases and J by 3 bases, with 12 bases between them. The chain's CDR3 is CASSYGDGHYGYTF. The CDR3 bases are TGCGCCAGCAGCTATGGGGACGGCCACTATGGCTACACCTTC. The entire variable domain, with the rest obtained from reference TRBV5-1 and TRBJ1-2, is as follows: KAGVTQTPRYLIKTRGQQVTLSCSPISGHRSVSWYQQTPGQGLQFLFEYFSETQRNKGNFPGRFSGRQFSNSRSEMNVSTLELGDSALYLCASSYGDGHYGYTFGSGTRLTVV.